This TCR beta chain was observed in a study of glioma-infiltrating T cells after dendritic cell vaccination. Primers: 60 V beta forward and 13 J beta reverse. Generated by immunoSEQ multiplex PCR, the TCRdb table keeps only in-frame clones and is missing some. The sample has more than 85,000 clones, under 90% seen once. The TCR originated in a human donor with glioblastoma. The sequences come from blood, collected before dendritic cell vaccination.

The DNA for the CDR3 is TGTGCCAGCAGTTTACTAACAGGTAGGCCTTTAGGATATACGCAGTATTTT. Translation gives CASSLLTGRPLGYTQYF. The V call is TRBV27, the J call TRBJ2-3; the D gene is possibly TRBD1 (5 bases). Germline V gene data show CDR1 as MNHEY and CDR2 as SMNVEV (reference sequence). V was trimmed by 2 bases and J by 7 bases, leaving 22 bases between them. The CDR3 has 17 residues.